The 14 T cell receptor beta chains presented below share a single source sample, sequenced in a study of cytomegalovirus exposure and HLA in healthy donors. In the PCR, 60 Vbeta and 13 Jbeta primers were used. Clones were read by immunoSEQ multiplex PCR, and TCRdb kept only the in-frame ones, dropping some. The sample lists about 140,000 clones, roughly 73% occurring once. Material for sequencing was PBMCs. The receptors shown here come from a female donor in good health and CMV-seronegative.

This clone has only a few counts. The chain carries TRBV5-6 and TRBJ2-5, with D maybe TRBD1 (6 bases). Per the germline V gene, CDR1 is SGHDT and CDR2 is YYEEEE. This CDR3 is 13 amino acids long. Trimming stripped 7 bases from V and 5 bases from J, with 15 bases between. The CDR3 region is CASALGGWETQYF. CDR3 coding DNA: TGTGCCAGCGCCTTAGGGGGTTGGGAGACCCAGTACTTC.

The V gene is TRBV6-1, the J gene TRBJ2-7; 7 bases fit TRBD2. The trim removed 7 bases at V and 1 base at J, leaving 10 bases unmatched. CDR1 MNHNS and CDR2 SASEGT come from the germline V gene. The CDR3 sequence is 15 residues long. This CDR3 reads CASKGPGGRSYEQYF. The CDR3, as DNA: TGTGCCAGCAAAGGGCCGGGGGGTCGGTCCTACGAGCAGTACTTC.

This chain joins TRBV7-8 and TRBJ2-3; TRBD2 aligns across 8 bases. CDR3 length: 19 residues. Germline loops: CDR1 SGHVS, CDR2 FQNEAQ. The V and J ends lost 4 bases and 2 bases, in that order; junction bases with no gene match: 17. The DNA for the CDR3 is TGTGCCAGCAGCTCGGGACGAATGGACCAGCGGGGGAACACAGATACGCAGTATTTT. Its translation is CASSSGRMDQRGNTDTQYF.

The chain has TRBV2 and TRBJ2-3, with 8 positions matching TRBD2. CDR1 and CDR2 (germline): SNHLY, FYNNEI. CDR3 size: 15 residues. The ends lost 6 bases at V and 1 base at J; junction bases unmatched: 6. This CDR3 reads CASSGAGGGTDTQYF. The CDR3 DNA follows: TGTGCCAGCAGCGGGGCGGGGGGCGGCACAGATACGCAGTATTTT.

V and J are TRBV6-1 and TRBJ2-7; 10 bases are a match to TRBD1. The junction had 11 bases not matched to a gene; V was cut back by 8 bases and J by 7 bases. Germline V gives CDR1 MNHNS, CDR2 SASEGT. The length of the CDR3 is 14 residues. CDR3 coding DNA: TGTGCCAGCCTCCGGGACAGGGGCGATGGGGAGCAGTACTTC. Protein: CASLRDRGDGEQYF.

The genes are TRBV19 and TRBJ1-2; TRBD1 agrees at 9 bases. The CDR3 covers 16 residues. Germline lookup yields CDR1 LNHDA and CDR2 SQIVND (reference sequence). The V segment lost 6 bases and the J segment 4 bases; nucleotides outside the gene matches: 12. The CDR3 nucleotides read TGTGCCAGTAGGCCGGGACAGGGTAGTTCATCCTATGGCTACACCTTC. Its protein product is CASRPGQGSSSYGYTF.

In this sample, this clone turned up a few times. V gene TRBV6-5 combines with J gene TRBJ1-5; D gene uncertain. The germline V gene encodes CDR1 MNHEY and CDR2 SVGAGI. CDR3 length: 15 amino acids. Trimming cost V 6 bases and J 0 bases, with 12 bases left between them. CDR3 sequence reads: CASSLGVASNQPQHF. CDR3 DNA: TGTGCCAGCAGCCTAGGAGTGGCTAGCAATCAGCCCCAGCATTTT.

The chain couples TRBV10-3 to TRBJ2-3; 7 bases line up with TRBD1. The V gene end was trimmed by 11 bases and the J gene end by 0 bases; junction bases not matched to a gene: 2. The CDR3 has 12 amino acids. Germline loops: CDR1 ENHRY, CDR2 SYGVKD. The CDR3 spells CAVTGSTDTQYF. CDR3 DNA: TGTGCCGTGACAGGGAGCACAGATACGCAGTATTTT.

This clone has just a few counts. V is TRBV5-6 and J is TRBJ2-7, with no clear D. The CDR3 is made up of 16 amino acids. Germline values: CDR1 SGHDT, CDR2 YYEEEE. V was cut by 5 bases and J by 1 base, with 19 bases left in between. The CDR3 protein is CASRQNVGGESYEQYF. As DNA, the CDR3 is TGTGCCAGCAGACAAAACGTAGGTGGAGAATCCTACGAGCAGTACTTC.

The chain links TRBV6-5 to TRBJ2-7; TRBD1 aligns across 9 bases. The CDR3 runs 15 residues. Looked up from germline, CDR1 is MNHEY and CDR2 is SVGAGI. With 5 bases clipped from V and 4 bases from J, the junction kept 9 bases outside the gene matches. CDR3 coding DNA: TGTGCCAGCAGTCGATCCGGGACAGGGACGTACGAGCAGTACTTC. Amino acids: CASSRSGTGTYEQYF.

The rearrangement links TRBV29-1 to TRBJ2-5; unclear D gene. Trimming pared 3 bases from V and 3 bases from J, leaving 11 bases between. The length of the CDR3 is 13 residues. Looked up from germline, CDR1 is SQVTM and CDR2 is ANQGSEA. The CDR3 DNA reads TGCAGCGTTGAGAACAGTTTCGAAGAGACCCAGTACTTC. Protein: CSVENSFEETQYF. Supplemented by reference TRBV29-1 and TRBJ2-5, the full variable domain reads SAVISQKPSRDICQRGTSLTIQCQVDSQVTMMFWYRQQPGQSLTLIATANQGSEATYESGFVIDKFPISRPNLTFSTLTVSNMSPEDSSIYLCSVENSFEETQYFGPGTRLLVL.

V and J are TRBV6-5 and TRBJ2-6; 7 bases are shared with TRBD2. Per the germline V gene, CDR1 is MNHEY and CDR2 is SVGAGI. This CDR3 region has 15 residues. The ends lost 7 bases at V and 2 bases at J; junction bases unmatched: 5. CDR3: CASTYAGAGANVLTF. As DNA, the CDR3 is TGTGCCAGCACCTATGCGGGGGCTGGGGCCAACGTCCTGACTTTC.

The chain links TRBV7-9 to TRBJ1-4, with TRBD1 matching 9 bases. The ends lost 10 bases at V and 7 bases at J; junction bases unmatched: 4. In germline, CDR1 is SEHNR, CDR2 FQNEAQ (reference sequence). The CDR3 runs to 12 residues. The CDR3 spells CATRQGGEKLFF. The CDR3 coding sequence is TGTGCCACCAGACAGGGGGGTGAAAAACTGTTTTTT.

The chain joins TRBV18 to TRBJ1-1, with TRBD1 identical over 7 bases. The V segment lost 2 bases and the J segment 4 bases; nucleotides outside the gene matches: 4. The CDR3 totals 14 residues. Germline CDR1 and CDR2: KGHSH and LQKENI. The DNA for the CDR3 is TGTGCCAGCTCACCAGTACAGGGGAGCACTGAAGCTTTCTTT. As protein: CASSPVQGSTEAFF.